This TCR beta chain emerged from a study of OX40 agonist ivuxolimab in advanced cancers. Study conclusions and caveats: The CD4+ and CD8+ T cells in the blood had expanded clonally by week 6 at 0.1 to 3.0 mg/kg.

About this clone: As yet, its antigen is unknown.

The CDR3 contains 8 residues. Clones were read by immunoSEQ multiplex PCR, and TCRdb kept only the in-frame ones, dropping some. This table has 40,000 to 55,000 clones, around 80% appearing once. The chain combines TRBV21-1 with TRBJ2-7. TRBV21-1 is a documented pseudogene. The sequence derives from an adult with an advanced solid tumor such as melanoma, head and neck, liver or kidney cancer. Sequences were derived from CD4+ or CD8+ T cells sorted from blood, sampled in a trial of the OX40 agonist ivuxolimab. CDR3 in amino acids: CASYEQYF. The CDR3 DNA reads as TGTGCCAGCTACGAGCAGTACTTC.